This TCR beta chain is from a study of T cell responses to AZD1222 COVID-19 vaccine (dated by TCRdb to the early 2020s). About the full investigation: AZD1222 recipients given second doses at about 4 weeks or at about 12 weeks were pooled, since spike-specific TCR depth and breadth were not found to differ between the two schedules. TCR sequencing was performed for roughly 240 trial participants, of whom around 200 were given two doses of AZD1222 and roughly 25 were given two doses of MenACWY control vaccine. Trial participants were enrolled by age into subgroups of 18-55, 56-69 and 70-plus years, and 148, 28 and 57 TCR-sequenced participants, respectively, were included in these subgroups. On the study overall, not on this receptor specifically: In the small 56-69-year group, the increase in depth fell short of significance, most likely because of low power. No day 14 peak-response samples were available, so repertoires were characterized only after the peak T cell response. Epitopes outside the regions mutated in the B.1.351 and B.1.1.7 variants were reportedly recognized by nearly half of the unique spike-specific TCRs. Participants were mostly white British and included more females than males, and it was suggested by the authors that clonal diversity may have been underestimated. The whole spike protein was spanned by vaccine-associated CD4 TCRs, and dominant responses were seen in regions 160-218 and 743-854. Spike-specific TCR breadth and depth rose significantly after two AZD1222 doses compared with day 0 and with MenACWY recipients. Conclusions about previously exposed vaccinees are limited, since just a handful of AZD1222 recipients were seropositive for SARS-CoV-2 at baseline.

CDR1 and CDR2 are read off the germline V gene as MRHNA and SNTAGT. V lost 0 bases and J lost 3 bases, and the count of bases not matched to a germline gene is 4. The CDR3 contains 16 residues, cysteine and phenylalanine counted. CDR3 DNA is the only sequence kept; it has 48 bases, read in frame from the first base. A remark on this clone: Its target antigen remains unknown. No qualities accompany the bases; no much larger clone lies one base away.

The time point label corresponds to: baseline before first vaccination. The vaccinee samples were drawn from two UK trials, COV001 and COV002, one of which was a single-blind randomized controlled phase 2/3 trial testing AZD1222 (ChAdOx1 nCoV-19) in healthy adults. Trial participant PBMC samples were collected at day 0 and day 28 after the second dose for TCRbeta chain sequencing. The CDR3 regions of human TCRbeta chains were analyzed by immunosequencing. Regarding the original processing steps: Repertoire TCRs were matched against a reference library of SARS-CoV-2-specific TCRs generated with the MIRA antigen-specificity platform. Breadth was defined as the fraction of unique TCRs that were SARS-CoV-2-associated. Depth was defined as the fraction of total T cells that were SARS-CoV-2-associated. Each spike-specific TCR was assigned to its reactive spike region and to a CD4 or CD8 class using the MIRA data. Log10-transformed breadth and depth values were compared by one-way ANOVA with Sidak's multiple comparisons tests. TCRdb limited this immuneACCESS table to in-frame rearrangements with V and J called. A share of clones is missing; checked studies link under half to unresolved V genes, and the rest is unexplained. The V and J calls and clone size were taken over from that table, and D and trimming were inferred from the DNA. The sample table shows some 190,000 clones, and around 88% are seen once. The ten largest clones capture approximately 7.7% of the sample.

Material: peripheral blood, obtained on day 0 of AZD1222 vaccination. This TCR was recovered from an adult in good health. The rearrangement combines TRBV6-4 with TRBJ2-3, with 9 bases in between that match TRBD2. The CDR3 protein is CASSDSSGGSTDTQYF. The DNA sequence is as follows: TGTGCCAGCAGTGACTCGAGCGGGGGGTCGACAGATACGCAGTATTTT.